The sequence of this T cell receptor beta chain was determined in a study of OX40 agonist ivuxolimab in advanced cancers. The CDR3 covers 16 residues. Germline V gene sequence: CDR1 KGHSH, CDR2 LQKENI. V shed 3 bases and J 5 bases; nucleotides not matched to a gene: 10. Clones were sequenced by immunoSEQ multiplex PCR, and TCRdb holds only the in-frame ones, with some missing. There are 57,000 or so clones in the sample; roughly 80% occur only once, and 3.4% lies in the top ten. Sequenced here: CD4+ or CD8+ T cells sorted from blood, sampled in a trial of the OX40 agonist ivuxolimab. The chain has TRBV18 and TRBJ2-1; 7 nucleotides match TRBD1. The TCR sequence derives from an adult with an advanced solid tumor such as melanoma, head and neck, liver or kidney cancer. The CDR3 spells CASSPLDRDIDNEQFF. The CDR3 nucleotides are TGTGCCAGCTCACCGCTCGACAGGGACATTGACAATGAGCAGTTCTTC.